Below, 8 T cell receptor beta chains from the same sample are listed, as sequenced in a study of cytomegalovirus exposure and HLA in healthy donors. Libraries were prepared by immunoSEQ multiplex PCR; TCRdb keeps only in-frame clonotypes and omits some of them. The table includes hundreds of thousands of clones, around four fifths detected once. Input material: PBMCs. All receptors come from a woman between 18 and 29 years old in good health and CMV-seronegative.

This chain joins TRBV2 and TRBJ2-7; no reliable D call. This CDR3 is built from 12 residues. The V gene's germline CDR1 is SNHLY and CDR2 FYNNEI. V was clipped by 2 bases and J by 0 bases, with 2 bases between them. This chain's CDR3 is CASSESSYEQYF. DNA for the CDR3: TGTGCCAGCAGTGAAAGCTCCTACGAGCAGTACTTC.

The chain carries TRBV27 and TRBJ2-5, with TRBD2 matching 12 bases. The germline gives CDR1 MNHEY, CDR2 SMNVEV (reference sequence). V lost 5 bases to trimming and J lost 3 bases; unmatched junction nucleotides: 4. The CDR3 is 15 residues long. CDR3 sequence: CASSPRLAGEETQYF. DNA of the CDR3: TGTGCCAGCAGTCCAAGACTAGCGGGAGAAGAGACCCAGTACTTC.

Only a few counts were recorded for this clone. V gene TRBV2 combines with J gene TRBJ1-6; 7 nucleotides match TRBD1. The V segment lost 3 bases and the J segment 7 bases; nucleotides outside the gene matches: 15. Germline V lookup: CDR1 SNHLY, CDR2 FYNNEI. This CDR3 is built from 18 residues. The DNA for the CDR3 is TGTGCCAGCAGTGACGCCGCCTCCGGGACAGCCGAAAATTCACCCCTCCACTTT. Its translation is CASSDAASGTAENSPLHF.

The table lists this clone with a count of one. The chain recombines TRBV7-9 with TRBJ2-7; 8 nucleotides align to TRBD2. Per germline, CDR1 SEHNR and CDR2 FQNEAQ (reference sequence). The CDR3 runs 14 residues. Germline trimming cut 4 bases from V and 4 bases from J; bases unmatched to any gene: 6. Written as DNA, the CDR3 is TGTGCCAGCAGCTCCCCGGGGGGGAGGTACGAGCAGTACTTC. This sequence encodes CASSSPGGRYEQYF.

A single count supports this clone. V gene TRBV27 combines with J gene TRBJ2-3; unclear D gene. Trimming took 0 bases from V and 0 from J, leaving 10 bases between them. Germline assignment: CDR1 MNHEY and CDR2 SMNVEV (reference sequence). The CDR3 consists of 16 residues. CDR3 residues: CASSLSIVPSTDTQYF. The CDR3 DNA reads TGTGCCAGCAGTTTATCAATAGTCCCGAGCACAGATACGCAGTATTTT.

The V gene is TRBV30, the J gene TRBJ2-3; D not resolved. The CDR3 spans 15 residues. CDR1 is GTSNPN, CDR2 SVGIG, per germline (reference sequence). V lost 2 bases to trimming and J lost 2 bases, with 14 bases between them. Here the CDR3 DNA reads TGTGCCTGGAGTACGAGTTCTCCTGTCACAGATACGCAGTATTTT. This gives the protein CAWSTSSPVTDTQYF.

The V call is TRBV4-1, the J call TRBJ1-1; TRBD1 is a possible D gene (5 bases). The CDR3 spans 15 residues. Per the germline V gene, CDR1 is MGHRA and CDR2 is YSYEKL. V lost 0 bases, J lost 4 bases, and 12 bases lay in between. The CDR3 nucleotides are TGCGCCAGCAGCCAAGATGTCAGGGAAGGCACTGAAGCTTTCTTT. Translated, it gives CASSQDVREGTEAFF.

V gene TRBV5-6 combines with J gene TRBJ1-1, with D tentatively TRBD1 (6 bases). Trimming stripped 3 bases from V and 4 bases from J, with 10 bases between. The V gene's germline CDR1 is SGHDT and CDR2 YYEEEE. The length of the CDR3 is 13 residues. CDR3 region: CASSSQGFTEAFF. The CDR3, as DNA: TGTGCCAGCAGCTCTCAGGGGTTCACTGAAGCTTTCTTT. Looking up the rest from reference TRBV5-6 and TRBJ1-1 gives the full variable domain: DAGVTQSPTHLIKTRGQQVTLRCSPKSGHDTVSWYQQALGQGPQFIFQYYEEEERQRGNFPDRFSGHQFPNYSSELNVNALLLGDSALYLCASSSQGFTEAFFGQGTRLTVV.